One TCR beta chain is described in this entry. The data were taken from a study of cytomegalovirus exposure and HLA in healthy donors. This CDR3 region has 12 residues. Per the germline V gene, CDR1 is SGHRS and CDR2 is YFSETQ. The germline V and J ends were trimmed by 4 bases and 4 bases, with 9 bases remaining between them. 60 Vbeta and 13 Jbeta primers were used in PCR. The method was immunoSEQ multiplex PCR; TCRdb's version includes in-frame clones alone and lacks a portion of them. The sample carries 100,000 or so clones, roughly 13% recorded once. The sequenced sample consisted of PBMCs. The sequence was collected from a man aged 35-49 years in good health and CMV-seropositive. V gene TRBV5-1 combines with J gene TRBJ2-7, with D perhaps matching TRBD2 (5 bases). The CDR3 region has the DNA TGCGCCAGCAGCACCGGACTTTACGAGCAGTACTTC. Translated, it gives CASSTGLYEQYF.